Below are 27 T cell receptor beta chains sequenced from a single sample in a study of blood T cell repertoires in COVID-19. Clones were read by immunoSEQ multiplex PCR, and TCRdb kept only the in-frame ones, dropping some. The sample has tens of thousands of clones, roughly 80% seen once. Sequenced: peripheral blood. These receptors originate from a man between 45 and 60 years old with acute or convalescent COVID-19.

The chain joins TRBV5-1 to TRBJ1-3; 11 nucleotides line up with TRBD1. This CDR3 is 16 amino acids long. Trimming removed 3 bases from V and 3 bases from J; junction bases left unmatched: 5. Germline V lookup: CDR1 SGHRS, CDR2 YFSETQ. CDR3 sequence reads: CASSYGQGARGNTIYF. Here the CDR3 DNA reads TGCGCCAGCAGCTACGGACAGGGGGCGCGTGGAAACACCATATATTTT.

This clone was counted once. The gene calls are TRBV7-6 and TRBJ1-1; weak D call: TRBD1 (5 bases). This CDR3 region has 13 residues. Trimming took off 2 bases at V and 3 bases at J, with 7 bases between the two ends. The germline V gene has CDR1 SGHVS and CDR2 FNYEAQ. The CDR3 sequence: CASSLWGDTEAFF. The CDR3 DNA reads as TGTGCCAGCAGCTTATGGGGGGACACTGAAGCTTTCTTT.

This chain connects TRBV2 to TRBJ2-3, with 11 bases fitting TRBD2. V gave up 6 bases and J gave up 0 bases; unmatched junction bases: 11. The V gene's germline CDR1 is SNHLY and CDR2 FYNNEI. This CDR3 comprises 18 residues. CDR3 in DNA: TGTGCCAGCAGACCACCTAGCGGGGGGAGTACTAGCACAGATACGCAGTATTTT. Its protein is CASRPPSGGSTSTDTQYF.

J is TRBJ2-5 and V is TRBV19; 8 nucleotides align to TRBD1. The CDR3 totals 13 residues. Germline V gene sequence: CDR1 LNHDA, CDR2 SQIVND (reference sequence). V was pared by 6 bases and J by 4 bases, with 4 bases of the junction left unmatched. The CDR3 DNA follows: TGTGCCAGTAGCGGACAGGGTAGAGAGACCCAGTACTTC. This translates into CASSGQGRETQYF.

This chain joins TRBV7-2 and TRBJ1-1; 8 nucleotides match TRBD1. The germline CDR1 and CDR2 sequences are SGHTA and FQGNSA. The CDR3 covers 16 residues. Trimming cost V 5 bases and J 9 bases; bases outside gene matches: 17. In DNA form, the CDR3 reads TGTGCCAGCAGCACGCGACACTACGAGGACAGGGTAAAAGCTTTCTTT. It encodes CASSTRHYEDRVKAFF.

The chain uses TRBV15 and TRBJ1-5; the D is unclear. The CDR3 extends over 13 amino acids. CDR1 LNHNV and CDR2 YYDKDF come from the germline V gene (reference sequence). Between the trimmed V and J ends, which lost 3 bases and 6 bases, there was a span of 9 bases. CDR3 in amino acids: CATSSSVSQPQHF. DNA for the CDR3: TGTGCCACCAGCAGCTCGGTGAGTCAGCCCCAGCATTTT.

The CDR3 nucleotides read TGTGCCATCAGCAACAGGGGCGGGATATCCCGAAACACTGAAGCTTTCTTT. Protein sequence: CAISNRGGISRNTEAFF. The chain has TRBV10-3 and TRBJ1-1; TRBD1 matches at 7 bases. This CDR3 comprises 17 residues. V lost 6 bases and J lost 2; bases outside the gene matches: 15. Germline CDR1 ENHRY, CDR2 SYGVKD.

V and J are TRBV24-1 and TRBJ2-2; D is unclear. Trimming took 10 bases from V and 4 from J, leaving 12 bases between them. Germline lookup yields CDR1 KGHDR and CDR2 SFDVKD. The CDR3 loop spans 13 amino acids. CDR3 sequence: CATKAAVTGELFF. In DNA form, the CDR3 reads TGTGCCACGAAAGCCGCGGTCACCGGGGAGCTGTTTTTT.

For this clone: The germline gene is not matched at one end of the junction; a read error may be the cause. The CDR3 loop is CASSQRVGGNGEHF. The CDR3 bases are TGTGCCAGCAGCCAAAGAGTGGGGGGGAACGGGGAGCATTTT. The rearrangement joins TRBV7-2 to TRBJ2-3, with 7 bases that match TRBD2. The CDR3 length is 14 residues. Germline CDR1 SGHTA, CDR2 FQGNSA.

The J gene is TRBJ1-2, the V gene TRBV21-1. TRBV21-1 is annotated as a pseudogene. The CDR3 consists of 18 residues. This CDR3 is CASSRRPRWRVGLYGYTF. The CDR3 nucleotides read TGTGCCAGCAGCCGTAGGCCTAGGTGGAGGGTTGGTCTATATGGCTACACCTTC.

A word on this clone: Germline is not matched at one junction end, which may reflect a read error. The chain recombines TRBV6-2 or TRBV6-3 with TRBJ1-2, with 11 bases that match TRBD1. CDR1 and CDR2 (germline): MNHEY, SVGEGT. The CDR3 consists of 15 residues. The CDR3: CVSSLSGTGGYGYTF. CDR3 DNA sequence: TGTGTCAGCAGTCTCTCCGGGACAGGGGGTTATGGCTACACCTTC.

CDR3 sequence: CASRPGQANTEAFF. The CDR3 DNA follows: TGTGCCAGCAGGCCGGGACAGGCGAACACTGAAGCTTTCTTT. V usage is TRBV2 and J usage is TRBJ1-1; 8 nucleotides line up with TRBD1. Germline loops: CDR1 SNHLY, CDR2 FYNNEI. This CDR3 is built from 14 residues. After removal of 6 bases from V and 1 base from J, the junction contained 4 bases not matched to a gene.

The CDR3 DNA reads TGTGCCAGCAGAGTGACAGGGGCTAATGAAAAACTGTTTTTT. Residues: CASRVTGANEKLFF. The rearrangement uses TRBV6-5 and TRBJ1-4, with 8 bases that match TRBD1. V lost 6 bases to trimming and J lost 3 bases; unmatched junction nucleotides: 3. This CDR3 has 14 amino acids. Germline assignment: CDR1 MNHEY and CDR2 SVGAGI.

V is TRBV5-8 and J is TRBJ1-6; 9 bases are a match to TRBD1. The V gene's germline CDR1 is SGHTS and CDR2 YDEGEE. The trim removed 3 bases at V and 7 bases at J, leaving 2 bases unmatched. The CDR3 is 14 amino acids. This chain's CDR3 is CASSSGQGNSPLHF. The DNA for the CDR3 is TGTGCCAGCAGCTCAGGACAGGGGAATTCACCCCTCCACTTT.

CDR3 nucleotide sequence: TGCGCCAGCAGCTCGCACCTACAGACTTTGGTGGGGGCGAATGAGCAGTTCTTC. This sequence encodes CASSSHLQTLVGANEQFF. The chain uses TRBV5-1 and TRBJ2-1, with a tentative D call TRBD1 (6 bases). Germline V lookup: CDR1 SGHRS, CDR2 YFSETQ. The CDR3 sequence is 18 residues long. V shed 3 bases and J shed 7 bases, with 26 bases lying between them.

The chain couples TRBV7-2 to TRBJ2-3, with TRBD2 identical over 9 bases. Germline values: CDR1 SGHTA, CDR2 FQGNSA. This CDR3 is built from 17 residues. V shed 2 bases and J 8 bases; nucleotides not matched to a gene: 14. The CDR3 DNA reads TGTGCCAGCAGCTTAAGTTATAGCGGGGGCAGCTACGGTACGCAGTATTTT. Protein sequence: CASSLSYSGGSYGTQYF.

This clone was counted only a few times. This sequence joins TRBV2 and TRBJ2-7; 8 positions match TRBD1. The V segment lost 8 bases and the J segment 5 bases; nucleotides outside the gene matches: 8. Germline V gene sequence: CDR1 SNHLY, CDR2 FYNNEI. The CDR3 loop spans 13 amino acids. The CDR3 sequence is CASGGQVRDEQYF. CDR3 bases: TGTGCCAGCGGGGGACAGGTTCGTGACGAGCAGTACTTC.

J is TRBJ2-3 and V is TRBV12-5; 8 bases line up with TRBD1. This CDR3 is 15 amino acids long. CDR1 and CDR2 from the germline V gene are LGHNT and FRNRAP. V lost 5 bases and J lost 4; bases outside the gene matches: 8. The CDR3 sequence is CASGLGQASSDTQYF. CDR3 DNA sequence: TGTGCTAGTGGTCTGGGACAGGCCTCTTCAGATACGCAGTATTTT.

This clone has more than one count but fewer than ten. The chain combines TRBV29-1 with TRBJ1-1, with D possibly matching TRBD1 (6 bases). Germline CDR1 is SQVTM and CDR2 is ANQGSEA. This CDR3 comprises 13 residues. V lost 4 bases, J lost 1 base, and 10 bases lay in between. The DNA of the CDR3 is TGCAGCGTTGTGCGACAGGAGAACACTGAAGCTTTCTTT. Its translation: CSVVRQENTEAFF. Full variable domain (rest looked up from reference TRBV29-1 and TRBJ1-1): SAVISQKPSRDICQRGTSLTIQCQVDSQVTMMFWYRQQPGQSLTLIATANQGSEATYESGFVIDKFPISRPNLTFSTLTVSNMSPEDSSIYLCSVVRQENTEAFFGQGTRLTVV.

The V gene is TRBV29-1, the J gene TRBJ1-1; D uncertain. Germline V gene sequence: CDR1 SQVTM, CDR2 ANQGSEA. The V end lost 3 bases, the J end lost 1 base, and 9 bases lay between the germline ends. The CDR3 has 13 amino acids. The CDR3 DNA reads TGCAGCGTTGAGATCACACAGAACACTGAAGCTTTCTTT. It translates to CSVEITQNTEAFF. The full variable domain, with the rest looked up from reference TRBV29-1 and TRBJ1-1, is SAVISQKPSRDICQRGTSLTIQCQVDSQVTMMFWYRQQPGQSLTLIATANQGSEATYESGFVIDKFPISRPNLTFSTLTVSNMSPEDSSIYLCSVEITQNTEAFFGQGTRLTVV.

V is TRBV18 and J is TRBJ1-4; 8 bases line up with TRBD1. Losses at the gene ends were 6 bases for V and 7 bases for J; bases not matched to a gene: 7. Germline V gene data show CDR1 as KGHSH and CDR2 as LQKENI. The CDR3 has 14 amino acids. The CDR3 here is CASSFGQGGEKLFF. For the CDR3, the DNA is TGTGCCAGCTCGTTCGGACAGGGAGGTGAAAAACTGTTTTTT.

V usage is TRBV27 and J usage is TRBJ1-5; D unresolved. Looked up from germline, CDR1 is MNHEY and CDR2 is SMNVEV (reference sequence). The CDR3 is made up of 14 amino acids. The V end was cut by 0 bases, the J end by 2 bases, with 5 bases between. The CDR3 DNA is TGTGCCAGCAGTTTATCGAGGGGCAATCAGCCCCAGCATTTT. As protein: CASSLSRGNQPQHF.

The rearrangement uses TRBV4-3 and TRBJ1-5; D unclear. The length of the CDR3 is 14 residues. Trimming took 4 bases from V and 3 from J, leaving 10 bases between them. Germline assignment: CDR1 LGHNA and CDR2 YSLEER. This CDR3 reads CASSPTWSNQPQHF. In DNA, the CDR3 is TGCGCCAGCAGCCCGACTTGGTCCAATCAGCCCCAGCATTTT.

CDR3 coding DNA: TGTGCCAGCAGCGCGAGGGCCAGGTCCTCAGGCTATGGCTACACCTTC. Residues: CASSARARSSGYGYTF. The rearrangement links TRBV9 to TRBJ1-2; D gene uncertain. Germline assignment: CDR1 SGDLS and CDR2 YYNGEE. The CDR3 has 16 residues. The V end was cut by 3 bases, the J end by 4 bases, with 19 bases between.

The chain has TRBV5-8 and TRBJ1-5, with 7 bases matching TRBD1. Germline-derived CDR1 and CDR2 are SGHTS and YDEGEE. The junction had 9 bases not matched to a gene; V was cut back by 3 bases and J by 0 bases. This CDR3 has 17 amino acids. CDR3 DNA: TGTGCCAGCAGCTGGGACCTGACAGGGCTTAGCAATCAGCCCCAGCATTTT. Encoded protein: CASSWDLTGLSNQPQHF.

This clone was picked up a small number of times. The rearrangement joins TRBV6-6 to TRBJ1-3; 7 nucleotides line up with TRBD1. V lost 6 bases to trimming and J lost 5 bases; unmatched junction nucleotides: 13. Germline V CDR1 and CDR2: MNHNY, SVGAGI (reference sequence). The CDR3 covers 16 residues. DNA for the CDR3: TGTGCCAGCAGCGGGCTGGCTGACAGGGTGAGAAACACCATATATTTT. Encoded protein: CASSGLADRVRNTIYF.

The gene calls are TRBV5-1 and TRBJ2-7, with TRBD2 matching 7 bases. CDR1 is SGHRS and CDR2 is YFSETQ in the germline V gene. The CDR3 is 16 residues long. The trim removed 3 bases at V and 4 bases at J, leaving 13 bases unmatched. CDR3 DNA: TGCGCCAGCAGCTCCGTTGGGGGGGGAAAAGTGTACGAGCAGTACTTC. Encoded protein: CASSSVGGGKVYEQYF.